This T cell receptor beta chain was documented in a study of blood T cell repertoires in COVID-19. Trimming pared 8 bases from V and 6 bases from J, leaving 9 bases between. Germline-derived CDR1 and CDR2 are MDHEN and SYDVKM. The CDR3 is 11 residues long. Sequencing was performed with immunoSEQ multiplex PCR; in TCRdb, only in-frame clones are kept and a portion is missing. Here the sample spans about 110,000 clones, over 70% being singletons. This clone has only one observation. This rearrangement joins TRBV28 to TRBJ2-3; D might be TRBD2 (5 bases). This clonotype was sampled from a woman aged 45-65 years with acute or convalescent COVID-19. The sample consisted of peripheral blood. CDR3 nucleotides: TGTGCCAGCTCCCGAGGGGATACGCAGTATTTT. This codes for CASSRGDTQYF.